Each of the 23 T cell receptor beta chains below was sequenced from the same sample in a study of tumor-infiltrating lymphocytes in primary liver carcinoma. TCR beta cDNA was prepared out of around 460 ng total RNA by means of a constant-region primer. Each TCR beta library was derived from three nested multiplex PCR rounds that employed slightly modified ARM-PCR. Rounds one and two of PCR, each of 10 cycles, were primed with TRBV1-TRBV30 forward primers and a C-beta reverse primer. TCRdb independently ran MiXCR on the multiplex PCR reads; one entry per CDR3 protein. Among about 120,000 distinct CDR3 sequences listed, approximately 71% were seen once. Investigators took RNA and DNA out together from 20-30 mg of unsorted bulk tissue. Sequenced: tumor-adjacent normal liver tissue. Receptor source: a woman between 55 and 75 years old with primary liver carcinoma and hepatitis B virus infection.

This clonotype turned up a few times. This could be a read error, since a much larger clone is one nucleotide away. The V and J genes are TRBV5-6 and TRBJ2-7; the D gene is possibly TRBD2 (6 bases). CDR1 is SGHDT and CDR2 is YYEEEE in the germline V gene. CDR3 length equals 13 residues. CDR3 residues: CAGSSGDSYEQYF. The CDR3, as DNA: TGTGCCGGCAGCTCGGGGGACTCCTACGAGCAGTACTTC.

This clonotype was recorded a few times. The V gene is TRBV28, the J gene TRBJ1-2; possible D gene TRBD1, 6 bases. The germline V and J ends were trimmed by 3 bases and 4 bases, with 12 bases remaining between them. CDR3 length equals 14 residues. The germline CDR1 and CDR2 sequences are MDHEN and SYDVKM. Here the CDR3 reads CASSFEQGFYGYTF. CDR3 nucleotides: TGTGCCAGCAGTTTTGAGCAGGGGTTCTATGGCTACACCTTC.

Turning to this clonotype: Being one base from a much bigger clone, this may be a read error. The genes are TRBV5-1 and TRBJ2-7; D perhaps matches TRBD2 (6 bases). CDR3 size: 13 residues. Deletions cut 6 bases from V and 4 bases from J, with 14 bases between. The V gene's germline CDR1 is SGHRS and CDR2 YFSETQ. CDR3 residues: CASTSEGLYEQYF. CDR3 nucleotide sequence: TGCGCCAGCACCTCGGAGGGGCTGTACGAGCAGTACTTC. Full variable domain (rest looked up from reference TRBV5-1 and TRBJ2-7): KAGVTQTPRYLIKTRGQQVTLSCSPISGHRSVSWYQQTPGQGLQFLFEYFSETQRNKGNFPGRFSGRQFSNSRSEMNVSTLELGDSALYLCASTSEGLYEQYFGPGTRLTVT.

Comments on this clonotype: Compared with germline, one end of the junction differs, possibly owing to a read error. The V and J genes are TRBV11-2 and TRBJ1-1; D is unresolved. Germline CDR1 reads SGHAT; CDR2 reads FQNNGV. The CDR3 is 13 residues long. In nucleotides, the CDR3 is TGTGCCAGCGGCCTCGGGCTAAACACTGAGGCTTTCTTT. Encoded protein: CASGLGLNTEAFF.

At least ten counts were recorded for this clonotype. The chain links TRBV7-8 to TRBJ2-1, with 9 bases that match TRBD2. V trimming: 5 bases; J trimming: 3 bases; junction bases outside the gene matches: 8. Germline V gene sequence: CDR1 SGHVS, CDR2 FQNEAQ. The CDR3 runs to 16 residues. The CDR3 protein is CASSPPSGEHYNEQFF. The CDR3 DNA sequence: TGTGCCAGCAGCCCTCCTAGCGGGGAGCACTACAATGAGCAGTTCTTC.

Turning to this clonotype: As the CDR3 is not closed by the conserved phenylalanine or tryptophan, this likely results from a read error. This chain links TRBV10-1 with TRBJ2-5; D possibly corresponds to TRBD2 (6 bases). The CDR3 covers 14 residues. Germline V gene sequence: CDR1 WNHNN, CDR2 SYGVQD (reference sequence). V lost 2 bases and J 5 bases, leaving 12 bases between the germline ends. CDR3 residues: CASSEDTSLETQYP. CDR3 nucleotide sequence: TGCGCCAGCAGTGAGGATACTAGCTTGGAGACCCAGTACCCC.

As for this clonotype: At one of its ends the junction is not consistent with the germline gene, which may arise from a read error. J is TRBJ2-1 and V is TRBV6-1; D possibly corresponds to TRBD1 (6 bases). Germline V gives CDR1 MNHNS, CDR2 SASEGT. This CDR3 has 17 residues. The CDR3 DNA follows: TGTGCCAGCAGCGAAGAATCCAGGGGCGATCCTCAAAATGAGCAGTTCTTC. It specifies CASSEESRGDPQNEQFF.

This clonotype was seen at least ten times. The chain joins TRBV6-2 or TRBV6-3 to TRBJ2-1; 9 nucleotides align to TRBD2. The V gene's germline CDR1 is MNHEY and CDR2 SVGEGT. The CDR3 length is 15 residues. Germline trimming cut 5 bases from V and 6 bases from J; bases unmatched to any gene: 8. This CDR3 is CASSISGTSSNEQFF. In DNA form, the CDR3 reads TGTGCCAGCAGTATCTCCGGGACTAGCTCCAATGAGCAGTTCTTC.

This clonotype occurred many times. One end of the junction is discordant with germline, which a read error may explain. The V gene is TRBV6-1, the J gene TRBJ1-1; D call uncertain. The CDR3 loop spans 12 amino acids. CDR1 is MNHNS, CDR2 SASEGT, per germline. DNA of the CDR3: TGTGCCAGCAGTCCTAGCGGTAGACACCCCAACTTT. Protein: CASSPSGRHPNF.

In the case of this clonotype: A much larger clone is a single base away; this may be a read error. V and J are TRBV5-1 and TRBJ2-2, with 7 bases that match TRBD1. Germline V gene data show CDR1 as SGHRS and CDR2 as YFSETQ. The CDR3 length is 16 residues. CDR3 loop: CTSSSRDSRGTGELFF. The CDR3, as DNA: TGCACCAGCAGCTCAAGGGACAGCCGGGGCACCGGGGAGCTGTTTTTT. Looking up the rest from reference TRBV5-1 and TRBJ2-2 gives the full variable domain: KAGVTQTPRYLIKTRGQQVTLSCSPISGHRSVSWYQQTPGQGLQFLFEYFSETQRNKGNFPGRFSGRQFSNSRSEMNVSTLELGDSALYLCTSSSRDSRGTGELFFGEGSRLTVL.

This chain connects TRBV7-8 to TRBJ2-7; unclear D gene. The germline V and J ends were trimmed by 0 bases and 3 bases, with 21 bases remaining between them. The CDR3 consists of 18 residues. Germline assignment: CDR1 SGHVS and CDR2 FQNEAQ. The CDR3 nucleotides read TGTGCCAGCAGCTTAGCACACAGTTGGGCCCCCGTTTACTACGAGCAGTACTTC. Translated, it gives CASSLAHSWAPVYYEQYF. The full variable domain, completed using reference TRBV7-8 and TRBJ2-7, is GAGVSQSPRYKVAKRGQDVALRCDPISGHVSLFWYQQALGQGPEFLTYFQNEAQLDKSGLPSDRFFAERPEGSVSTLKIQRTQQEDSAVYLCASSLAHSWAPVYYEQYFGPGTRLTVT.

With regard to this clonotype: The junction differs from germline at one of its ends, possibly a read error. The V gene is TRBV11-2, the J gene TRBJ2-1, with 7 bases that match TRBD2. The CDR3 covers 16 residues. Germline V gives CDR1 SGHAT, CDR2 FQNNGV. CDR3 protein: CASSLGLLADYNKQIF. DNA of the CDR3: TGTGCCAGCAGCTTAGGTCTTCTAGCGGACTACAATAAGCAGATCTTC. The full variable domain, completed using reference TRBV11-2 and TRBJ2-1, is EAGVAQSPRYKIIEKRQSVAFWCNPISGHATLYWYQQILGQGPKLLIQFQNNGVVDDSQLPKDRFSAERLKGVDSTLKIQPAKLEDSAVYLCASSLGLLADYNKQIFGPGTRLTVL.

This clonotype was picked up many times. The chain links TRBV7-9 to TRBJ2-7; D is ambiguous. V lost 5 bases and J 3 bases, leaving 17 bases between the germline ends. CDR1 and CDR2 from the germline V gene are SEHNR and FQNEAQ (reference sequence). This CDR3 is built from 15 residues. This CDR3 is CASSLGSGLVYEQYF. The CDR3 DNA sequence: TGTGCCAGCAGCCTCGGGTCTGGGCTAGTCTACGAGCAGTACTTC.

With regard to this clonotype: A read error may explain this, as a much larger clone is one base away. The chain joins TRBV4-2 to TRBJ2-2, with D uncertain. Germline CDR1 LGHNA, CDR2 YNFKEQ. CDR3 length: 15 amino acids. The CDR3 protein is CASSQDSRYTVELFF. CDR3 sequence (DNA): TGTGCCAGCAGCCAAGATTCCCGATACACCGTGGAGCTGTTTTTT.

A remark on this clonotype: The junction shows a germline mismatch at one end, possibly a read error. The chain uses TRBV11-2 and TRBJ1-2, with a tentative D call TRBD1 (5 bases). Germline CDR1 reads SGHAT; CDR2 reads FQNNGV. The CDR3 contains 14 residues. CDR3: CSSSFSQANYGYIF. In DNA, the CDR3 is TGTTCAAGCAGCTTTTCACAGGCTAACTATGGCTACATCTTC.

To note about this clonotype: No conserved phenylalanine or tryptophan ends this CDR3, so it is likely a read error. V and J are TRBV29-1 and TRBJ2-7; TRBD1 might be the D (5 bases). Germline CDR1 is SQVTM and CDR2 is ANQGSEA. V was pared by 1 base and J by 6 bases, with 16 bases between. CDR3 length: 14 residues. In DNA, the CDR3 is TGCAGCGTTGAAGTAGGGCAGGGCCCGGGCGAGCAGTACACA. Protein product: CSVEVGQGPGEQYT.

A note on this clonotype: This is likely a read error, given that the CDR3 carries no conserved phenylalanine or tryptophan at its end. The J gene is TRBJ2-7, the V gene TRBV12-3 or TRBV12-4; TRBD2 matches at 8 bases. This CDR3 region has 15 residues. The CDR3 loop is CGSSLGVGRANEQYL. CDR3 nucleotides: TGTGGCAGCAGTTTAGGAGTCGGGAGGGCCAACGAGCAGTACCTC.

As concerns this clonotype: Because the CDR3 is missing its conserved closing phenylalanine or tryptophan, this is likely a read error. The CDR3 reads CASSLTGGWDQETQYS. In DNA form, the CDR3 reads TGTGCCAGCAGCTTGACAGGAGGTTGGGACCAAGAGACCCAGTACTCC. This rearrangement joins TRBV7-9 to TRBJ2-5; maybe TRBD1 (6 bases). V was clipped by 3 bases and J by 0 bases, with 14 bases between them. This CDR3 has 16 amino acids. The germline gives CDR1 SEHNR, CDR2 FQNEAQ (reference sequence).

This clonotype was seen a few times. The rearrangement uses TRBV11-2 and TRBJ2-1, with a tentative D call TRBD1 (5 bases). This CDR3 is 17 amino acids long. Germline-derived CDR1 and CDR2 are SGHAT and FQNNGV. The CDR3 coding sequence is TGTGCTAGGAGCTTAGATCAACAGGATATAGTCTACAATGAGCAGTTCTTC. Translating it yields CARSLDQQDIVYNEQFF.

Note on this clonotype: A clone one base away is much larger, so this may be a read error. Without the conserved terminal phenylalanine or tryptophan, this CDR3 likely stems from a read error. The chain carries TRBV5-1 and TRBJ2-7, with a weak D call TRBD2 (5 bases). CDR3 length: 15 amino acids. Germline CDR1 SGHRS, CDR2 YFSETQ. The V gene lost 4 bases and the J gene lost 0 bases, with 14 bases spanning the gap. In nucleotides, the CDR3 is TGCGCCAGCAGCAACCTAGCAGTCAGCTCCTACGAGCAGTACTCC. Amino acids: CASSNLAVSSYEQYS.

Concerning this clonotype: The junction departs from germline at one end; a sequencing error may be responsible. The J gene is TRBJ2-5, the V gene TRBV5-6; TRBD1 is a possible D gene (5 bases). The CDR3 sequence is 13 residues long. The germline V gene has CDR1 SGHDT and CDR2 YYEEEE. CDR3 sequence: CVSSLDGARAQYF. The DNA for the CDR3 is TGTGTCAGCAGCTTGGATGGGGCCAGGGCCCAGTACTTC.

Comments on this clonotype: The junction shows a germline mismatch at one end, possibly a read error. The chain combines TRBV29-1 with TRBJ2-2; possibly TRBD2 for D (6 bases). Germline V gene sequence: CDR1 SQVTM, CDR2 ANQGSEA. The CDR3 runs to 13 residues. The CDR3 DNA reads TGCAGCGTTGACGGCGGGATACCCGGGGAGTTGTTTTTT. Translated: CSVDGGIPGELFF.

Of note for this clonotype: At one end the junction does not follow the germline gene, possibly because of a read error. The J gene is TRBJ2-7, the V gene TRBV2; D is perhaps TRBD1 (6 bases). Germline V gene lookup returns CDR1 SNHLY and CDR2 FYNNEI. This CDR3 contains 12 residues. The CDR3 DNA sequence: TGTGTCAGCAGGGGATTTTCCTACGAGCAGTACTTC. It yields the protein CVSRGFSYEQYF.